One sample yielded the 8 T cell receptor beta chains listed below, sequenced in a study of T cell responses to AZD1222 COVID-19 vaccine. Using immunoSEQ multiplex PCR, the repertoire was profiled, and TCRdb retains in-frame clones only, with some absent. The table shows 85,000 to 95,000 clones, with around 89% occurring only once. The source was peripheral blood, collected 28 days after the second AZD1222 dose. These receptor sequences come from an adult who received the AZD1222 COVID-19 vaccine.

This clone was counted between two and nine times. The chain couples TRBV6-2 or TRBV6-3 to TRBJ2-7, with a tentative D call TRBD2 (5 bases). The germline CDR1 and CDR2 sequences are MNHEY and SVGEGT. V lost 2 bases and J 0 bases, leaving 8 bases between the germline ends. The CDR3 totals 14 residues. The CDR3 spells CASSYGLSSYEQYF. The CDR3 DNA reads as TGTGCCAGCAGTTACGGACTTTCCTCCTACGAGCAGTACTTC.

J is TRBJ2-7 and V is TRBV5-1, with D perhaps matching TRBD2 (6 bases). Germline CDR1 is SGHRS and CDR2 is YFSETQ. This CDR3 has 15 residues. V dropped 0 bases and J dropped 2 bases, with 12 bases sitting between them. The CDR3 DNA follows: TGCGCCAGCAGCTTGGCAGCTAGCGCGGCCTACGAGCAGTACTTC. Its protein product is CASSLAASAAYEQYF.

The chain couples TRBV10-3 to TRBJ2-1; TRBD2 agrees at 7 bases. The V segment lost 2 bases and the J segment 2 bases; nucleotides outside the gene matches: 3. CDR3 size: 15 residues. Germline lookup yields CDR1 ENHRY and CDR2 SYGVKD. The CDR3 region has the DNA TGTGCCATCAGTGAGCGGGGAGGGGCCTACAATGAGCAGTTCTTC. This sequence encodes CAISERGGAYNEQFF.

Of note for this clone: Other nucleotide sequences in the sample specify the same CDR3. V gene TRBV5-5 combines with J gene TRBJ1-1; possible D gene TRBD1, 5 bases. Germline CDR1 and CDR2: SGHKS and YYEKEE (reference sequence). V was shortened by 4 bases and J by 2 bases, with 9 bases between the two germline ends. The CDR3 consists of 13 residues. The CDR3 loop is CASSLTVNTEAFF. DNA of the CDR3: TGTGCCAGCAGCCTGACAGTTAACACTGAAGCTTTCTTT.

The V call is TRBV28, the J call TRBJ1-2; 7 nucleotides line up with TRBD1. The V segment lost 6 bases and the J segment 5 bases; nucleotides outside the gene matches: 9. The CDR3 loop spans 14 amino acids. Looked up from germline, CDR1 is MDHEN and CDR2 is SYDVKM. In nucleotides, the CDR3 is TGTGCCAGCAGCAGACAGGGCGCAAAATATGGCTACACCTTC. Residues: CASSRQGAKYGYTF.

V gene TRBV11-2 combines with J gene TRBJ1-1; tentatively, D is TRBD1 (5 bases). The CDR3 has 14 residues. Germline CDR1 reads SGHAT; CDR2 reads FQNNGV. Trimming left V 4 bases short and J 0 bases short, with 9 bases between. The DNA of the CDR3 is TGTGCCAGCAGCTGGGGCAGCATGAACACTGAAGCTTTCTTT. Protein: CASSWGSMNTEAFF.

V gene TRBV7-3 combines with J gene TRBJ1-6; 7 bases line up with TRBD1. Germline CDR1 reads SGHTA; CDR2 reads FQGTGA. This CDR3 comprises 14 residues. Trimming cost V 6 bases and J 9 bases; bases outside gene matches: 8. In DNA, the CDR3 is TGTGCCAGCAGAGGGGGCCCCATCGGTTCACCCCTCCACTTT. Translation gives CASRGGPIGSPLHF.

CDR3 coding DNA: TGTGCCAGCAGCCCCGGATGGGGGGCGTCGGGGACTGATGAAAAACTGTTTTTT. It translates to CASSPGWGASGTDEKLFF. The rearrangement links TRBV11-3 to TRBJ1-4, with a weak D call TRBD1 (6 bases). The germline V gene has CDR1 SGHNT and CDR2 YENEEA. The CDR3 is made up of 18 amino acids. V was cut by 5 bases and J by 6 bases, with 25 bases left in between.